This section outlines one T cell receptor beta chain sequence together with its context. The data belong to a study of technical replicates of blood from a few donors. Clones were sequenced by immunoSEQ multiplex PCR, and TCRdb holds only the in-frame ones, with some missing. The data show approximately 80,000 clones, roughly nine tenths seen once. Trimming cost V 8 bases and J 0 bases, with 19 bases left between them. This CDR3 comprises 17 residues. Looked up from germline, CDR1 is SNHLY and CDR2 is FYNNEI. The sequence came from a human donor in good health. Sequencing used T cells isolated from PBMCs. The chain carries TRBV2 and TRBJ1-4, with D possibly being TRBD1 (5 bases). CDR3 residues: CASGPRLGLATNEKLFF. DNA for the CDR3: TGTGCCAGCGGACCCCGGTTGGGACTCGCAACTAATGAAAAACTGTTTTTT.